This TCR beta chain was sequenced for a study of cytomegalovirus exposure and HLA in healthy donors. Study-wide results and limits: A few chains tied to CMV proved CMV antigen-specific in vitro. Association with HLA alleles at 0.05 false discovery rate was found for 17,000 or so TCR beta sequences in a later analysis.

PCR amplification relied on 60 Vbeta primers (plus 13 Jbeta primers). Study processing details: Unique TCR beta chains totaled some 88 million in a later count, with roughly 11 million of them shared. TCRdb keeps only in-frame clones here, not all; method: immunoSEQ multiplex PCR. Clonal size and the V and J genes are those of that table, whereas D and trimming came from the DNA. The table shows approximately 100,000 clones, with 70% to 80% occurring only once. CDR1 and CDR2 (germline): SGHTA, FQGNSA. The CDR3 length is 15 residues. V was cut by 6 bases and J by 3 bases, with 17 bases left in between. On this clone: What it binds is not known.

The TCR was taken from a man in his sixties in good health and CMV-seropositive. V is TRBV7-2 and J is TRBJ1-2; weak D call: TRBD1 (6 bases). Sequenced input: PBMCs. The CDR3 is CASSFTGQGDYGYTF. The CDR3 region has the DNA TGTGCCAGCAGTTTTACAGGGCAAGGGGACTATGGCTACACCTTC. Full variable domain (rest looked up from reference TRBV7-2 and TRBJ1-2): GAGVSQSPSNKVTEKGKDVELRCDPISGHTALYWYRQSLGQGLEFLIYFQGNSAPDKSGLPSDRFSAERTGGSVSTLTIQRTQQEDSAVYLCASSFTGQGDYGYTFGSGTRLTVV.